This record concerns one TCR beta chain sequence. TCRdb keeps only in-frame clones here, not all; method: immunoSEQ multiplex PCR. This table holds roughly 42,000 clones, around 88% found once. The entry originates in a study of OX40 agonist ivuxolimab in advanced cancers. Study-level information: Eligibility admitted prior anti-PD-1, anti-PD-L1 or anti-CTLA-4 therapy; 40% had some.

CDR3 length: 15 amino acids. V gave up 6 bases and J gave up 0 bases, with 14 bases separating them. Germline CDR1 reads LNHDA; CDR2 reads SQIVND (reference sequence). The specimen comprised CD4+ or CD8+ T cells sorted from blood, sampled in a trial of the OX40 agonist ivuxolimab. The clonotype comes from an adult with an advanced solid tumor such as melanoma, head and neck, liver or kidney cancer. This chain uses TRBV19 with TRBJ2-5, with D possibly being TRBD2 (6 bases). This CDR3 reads CASRLSGGHQETQYF. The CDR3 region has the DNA TGTGCCAGTAGGCTCTCCGGGGGTCACCAAGAGACCCAGTACTTC.